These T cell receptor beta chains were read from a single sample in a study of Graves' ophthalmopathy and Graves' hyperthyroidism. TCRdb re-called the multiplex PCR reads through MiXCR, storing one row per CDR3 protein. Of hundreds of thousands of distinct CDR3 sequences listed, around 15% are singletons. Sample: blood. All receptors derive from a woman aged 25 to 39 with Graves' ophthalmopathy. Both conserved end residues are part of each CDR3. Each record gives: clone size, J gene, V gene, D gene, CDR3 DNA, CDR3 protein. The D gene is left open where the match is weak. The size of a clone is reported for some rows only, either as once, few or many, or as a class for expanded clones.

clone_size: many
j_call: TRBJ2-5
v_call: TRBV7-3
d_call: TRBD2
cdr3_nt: TGTGCCAGCAGCATACCTAGCGGGAGGCAAGAGACCCAGTACTTC
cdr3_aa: CASSIPSGRQETQYF

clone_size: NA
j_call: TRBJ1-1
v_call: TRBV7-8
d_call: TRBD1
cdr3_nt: TGTGCCAGCAGCCTGAAACCCCTGACAGGGTTGATCGCTGAAGCTTTCTTT
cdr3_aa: CASSLKPLTGLIAEAFF

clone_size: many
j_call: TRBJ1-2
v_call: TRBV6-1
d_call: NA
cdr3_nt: TGTGCCAGCAGTGACCAGGGTGGCTATGGCTACACCTTC
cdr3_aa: CASSDQGGYGYTF

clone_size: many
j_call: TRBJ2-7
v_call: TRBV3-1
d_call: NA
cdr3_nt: TGTGCCAGCAGCCAGGCCGGGACGAATATCAGGAACGAGCAGTACTTC
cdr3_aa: CASSQAGTNIRNEQYF

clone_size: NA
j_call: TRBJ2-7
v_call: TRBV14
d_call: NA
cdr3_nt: TGTGCCAGCAGCCGACAAAGGGGGTTCGAGCAGTACTTC
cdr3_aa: CASSRQRGFEQYF

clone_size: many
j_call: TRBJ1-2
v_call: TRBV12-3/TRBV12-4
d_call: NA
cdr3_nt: TGTGCCAGCGGCTACCTGTCGGACTATGGCTACACCTTC
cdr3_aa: CASGYLSDYGYTF

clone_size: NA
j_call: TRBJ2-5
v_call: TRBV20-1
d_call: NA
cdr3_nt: TGCAGTGCTAGAGATTTGAGGGCTGACTTTGAGCGAGAGACCCAGTACTTC
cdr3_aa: CSARDLRADFERETQYF

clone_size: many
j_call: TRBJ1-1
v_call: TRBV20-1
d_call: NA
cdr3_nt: TGCAGCTGTGCGCGGGACGGTGAAGCTTTCTTT
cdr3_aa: CSCARDGEAFF

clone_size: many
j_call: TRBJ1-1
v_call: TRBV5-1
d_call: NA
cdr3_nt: TGCGCCAGCAGCTTGGGGTCAGGGTGGGGCACTGAAGCTTTCTTT
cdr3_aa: CASSLGSGWGTEAFF

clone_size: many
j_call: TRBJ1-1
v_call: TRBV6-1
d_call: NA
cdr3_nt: TGTGCCAGCAGCCTGAGAGAGACTGAAGCTTTCTTT
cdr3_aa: CASSLRETEAFF

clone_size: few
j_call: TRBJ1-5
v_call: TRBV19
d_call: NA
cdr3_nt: TGTGCCAGTAGTATGACCAGGGGAAATCAGCCCCAGCATTTT
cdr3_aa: CASSMTRGNQPQHF

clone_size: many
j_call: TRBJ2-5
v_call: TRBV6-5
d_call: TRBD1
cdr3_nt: TGTGCCAGCAGGCCATCACCGGGACAGGGGGATGAGACCCAGTACTTC
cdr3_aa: CASRPSPGQGDETQYF

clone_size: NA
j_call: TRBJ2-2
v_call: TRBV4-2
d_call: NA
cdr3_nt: TGTGCCAGCAGCCTACGGTCAGTGGATGCGGCCGGGGAGCTGGTTTTT
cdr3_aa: CASSLRSVDAAGELVF

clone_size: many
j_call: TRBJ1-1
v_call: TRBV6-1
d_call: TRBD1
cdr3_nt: TGTGCCAGCAGTGGATGGGTTGAAGCAGGGGGAGCTTTCTTT
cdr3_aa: CASSGWVEAGGAFF

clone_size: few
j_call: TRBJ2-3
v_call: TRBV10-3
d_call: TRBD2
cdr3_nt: TGTGCCACTGTCCCGGCTAGCGGGGTGGGCCCAGATACGCAGTATTTT
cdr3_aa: CATVPASGVGPDTQYF

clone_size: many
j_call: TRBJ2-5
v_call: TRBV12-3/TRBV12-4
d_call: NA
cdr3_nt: TGTGCCAGCAGCTGGGGTGGGGAGACCCAGTACTTC
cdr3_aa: CASSWGGETQYF

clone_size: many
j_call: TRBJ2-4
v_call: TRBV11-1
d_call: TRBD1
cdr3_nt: TGTGCCAGCAGCTTTCCCGTCAACAACAGGGGATCGGTAAACATTCAGTACTTC
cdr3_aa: CASSFPVNNRGSVNIQYF

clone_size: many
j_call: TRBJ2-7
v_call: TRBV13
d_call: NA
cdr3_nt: TGTGCCAGCAGGTCGGGGGAGTCGTCCTACGAGCAGTACTTC
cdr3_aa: CASRSGESSYEQYF

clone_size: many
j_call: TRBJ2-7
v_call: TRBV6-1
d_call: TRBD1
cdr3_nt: TGTGCCAGCAGTGAAGAGGAGGCAGGGGGCTACGAGCAGTACTTC
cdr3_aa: CASSEEEAGGYEQYF

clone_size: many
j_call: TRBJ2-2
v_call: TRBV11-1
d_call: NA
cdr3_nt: TGTGCCAGCAGCTTAAACGGGGGCAGGGCGGACACCGGGGAGCTGTTTTTT
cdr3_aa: CASSLNGGRADTGELFF

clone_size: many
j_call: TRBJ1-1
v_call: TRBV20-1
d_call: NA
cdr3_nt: TGCAGTGCCCCGGGAAGAACGATGAACACTGAAGCTTTCTTT
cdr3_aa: CSAPGRTMNTEAFF

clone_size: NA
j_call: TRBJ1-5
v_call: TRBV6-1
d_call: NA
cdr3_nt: TGTGCCAGCAGCCGGGGAGGGGATAGTAGCAATCAGCCCCAGCATTTT
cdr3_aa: CASSRGGDSSNQPQHF

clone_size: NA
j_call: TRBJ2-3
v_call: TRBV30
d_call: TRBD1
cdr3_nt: TGTGCCTGGAGTGCGACAGGGTCGAGCACAGATACGCAGTATTTT
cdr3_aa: CAWSATGSSTDTQYF

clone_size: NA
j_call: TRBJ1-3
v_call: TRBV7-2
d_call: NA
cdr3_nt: TGTGCCAGCACCGACAACAATTCTGGAAACACCATATATTTT
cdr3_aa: CASTDNNSGNTIYF

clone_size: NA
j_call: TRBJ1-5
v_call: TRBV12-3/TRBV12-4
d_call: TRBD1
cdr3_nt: TGTGCCAGCACCCAAAACAGGGGTGGGCAGCCCCAGCATTTT
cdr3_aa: CASTQNRGGQPQHF

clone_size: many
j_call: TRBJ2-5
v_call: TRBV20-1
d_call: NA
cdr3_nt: TGCAGTGCTAACCAGGAATTGGGCCAAGAGACCCAGTACTTC
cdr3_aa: CSANQELGQETQYF

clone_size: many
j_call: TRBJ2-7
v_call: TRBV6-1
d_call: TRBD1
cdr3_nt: TGTGCCAGCAGTGAAGCCGGGACAGGAGCCTACGAGCAGTACTTC
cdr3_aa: CASSEAGTGAYEQYF

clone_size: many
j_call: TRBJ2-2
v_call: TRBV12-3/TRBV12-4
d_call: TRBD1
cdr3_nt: TGTGCCAGCAGCTTGGGACAGCGTACCGGGGAGCTGTTTTTT
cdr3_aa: CASSLGQRTGELFF

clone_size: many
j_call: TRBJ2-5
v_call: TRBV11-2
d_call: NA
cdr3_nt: TGTGCCAGCAGCTTGGGCAGTCTTGAAGAGACCCAGTACTTC
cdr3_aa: CASSLGSLEETQYF

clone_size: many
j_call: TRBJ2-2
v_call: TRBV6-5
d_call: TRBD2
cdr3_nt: TGTGCCAGCAGTTACTCGAATCTAGCGGGCCTCACCGGGGAGCTGTTTTTT
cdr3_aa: CASSYSNLAGLTGELFF

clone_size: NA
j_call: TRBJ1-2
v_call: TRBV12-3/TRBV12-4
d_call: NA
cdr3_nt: TGTGCCAGCAGTCAACAGGGACAAGGCTATGGCTACACCTTC
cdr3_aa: CASSQQGQGYGYTF

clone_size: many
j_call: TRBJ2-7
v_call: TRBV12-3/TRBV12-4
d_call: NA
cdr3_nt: TGTGCCAGCAGTGGGGGAGGGGGTACCTACGAGCAGTACTTC
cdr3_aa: CASSGGGGTYEQYF

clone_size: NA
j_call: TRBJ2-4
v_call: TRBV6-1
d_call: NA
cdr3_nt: TGTGCCAGGGGCAGGGCAGGGAGGGCCAAAAACATTCAGTACTTC
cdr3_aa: CARGRAGRAKNIQYF

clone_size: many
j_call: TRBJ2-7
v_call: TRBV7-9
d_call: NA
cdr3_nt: TGTGCCAGCAGCTTAGACGGGCTAGCTCCCTACGAGCAGTACTTC
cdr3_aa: CASSLDGLAPYEQYF

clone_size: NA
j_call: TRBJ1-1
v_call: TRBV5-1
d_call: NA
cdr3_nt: TGCGCCAGCAGCCTGGGGGACAAACTGAACACTGAAGCTTTCTTT
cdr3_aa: CASSLGDKLNTEAFF

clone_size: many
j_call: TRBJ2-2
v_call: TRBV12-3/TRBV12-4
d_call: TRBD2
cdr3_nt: TGTGCCATCCTAGCGGGGGCTACCGGGGAGCTGTTTTTT
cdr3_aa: CAILAGATGELFF

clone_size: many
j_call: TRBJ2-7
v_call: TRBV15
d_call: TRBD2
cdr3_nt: TGTGCCACCAGCAGAGCTCGGGGGGAATGGGTCGAGCAGTACTTC
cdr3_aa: CATSRARGEWVEQYF

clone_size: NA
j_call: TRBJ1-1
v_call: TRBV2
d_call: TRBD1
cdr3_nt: TGTGCCAGCAGCGCTCAGCGACCAGGGGGAGAAGCTTTCTTT
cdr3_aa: CASSAQRPGGEAFF

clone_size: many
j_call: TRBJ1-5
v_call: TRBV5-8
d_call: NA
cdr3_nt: TGTGCCAGCAGCCGAAAGGGGGGAAGACAGCCCCAGCATTTT
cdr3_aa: CASSRKGGRQPQHF

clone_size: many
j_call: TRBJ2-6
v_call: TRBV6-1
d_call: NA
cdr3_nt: TGTGCCAGCAGTGGAGATGGGGCACGTGGGGCCAACGTCCTGACTTTC
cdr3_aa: CASSGDGARGANVLTF

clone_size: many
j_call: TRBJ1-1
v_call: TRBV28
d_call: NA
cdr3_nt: TGTGCCAGCACCGTTAGGGGGGAGAACACTGAAGCTTTCTTT
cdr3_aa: CASTVRGENTEAFF

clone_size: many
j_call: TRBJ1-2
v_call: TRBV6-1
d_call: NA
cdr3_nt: TGTGCCAGCAGTGAATGGGGCAGCGATATTACTGATGGCTACACCTTC
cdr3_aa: CASSEWGSDITDGYTF

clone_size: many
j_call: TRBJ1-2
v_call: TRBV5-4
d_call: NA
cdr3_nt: TGTGCCAGCACCCATGGGACAAACTATGGCTACACCTTC
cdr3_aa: CASTHGTNYGYTF

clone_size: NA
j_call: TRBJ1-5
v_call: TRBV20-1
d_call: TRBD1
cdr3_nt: TGCAGTGCTACACAGGGGAGCAATCAGCCCCAGCATTTT
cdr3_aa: CSATQGSNQPQHF

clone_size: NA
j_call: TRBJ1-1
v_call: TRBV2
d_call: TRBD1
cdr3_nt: TGTGCCAGAGGTCGAGGGACAGAGGACACTGAAGCTTTCTTT
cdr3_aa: CARGRGTEDTEAFF

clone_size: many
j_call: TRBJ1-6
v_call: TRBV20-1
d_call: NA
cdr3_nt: TGCAGTGCTAGAGATCGAGAGGGCAGGGGCCATAATTCACCCCTCCACTTT
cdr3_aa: CSARDREGRGHNSPLHF

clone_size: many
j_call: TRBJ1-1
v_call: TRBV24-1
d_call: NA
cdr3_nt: TGTGCCACTCGGCCACGGGACATGAGCACTGAAGCTTTCTTT
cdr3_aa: CATRPRDMSTEAFF

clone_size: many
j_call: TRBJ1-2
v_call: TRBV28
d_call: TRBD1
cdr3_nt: TGTGCCAGCAGTTATCCGGGACAGAAGACGACCCATTATGGCTACACCTTC
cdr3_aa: CASSYPGQKTTHYGYTF

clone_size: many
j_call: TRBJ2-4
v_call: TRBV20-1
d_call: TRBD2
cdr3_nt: TGCAGTGCTAGCCCTCTAGCGGGAGCAGACATTCAGTACTTC
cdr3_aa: CSASPLAGADIQYF

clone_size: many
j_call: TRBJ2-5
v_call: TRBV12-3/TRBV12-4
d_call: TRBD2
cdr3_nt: TGTGCCAGCAGTTTTGTAGCGGGGGGACTTCAAGAGACCCAGTACTTC
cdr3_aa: CASSFVAGGLQETQYF

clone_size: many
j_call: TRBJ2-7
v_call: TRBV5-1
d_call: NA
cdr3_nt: TGCGCCAGCAGCTTGATAACGGGATGGTACGAGCAGTACTTC
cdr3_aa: CASSLITGWYEQYF

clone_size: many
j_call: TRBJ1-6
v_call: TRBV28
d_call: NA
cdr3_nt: TGTGCCAGCTCTGAGCCAACCTATAATTCACCCCTCCACTTT
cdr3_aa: CASSEPTYNSPLHF

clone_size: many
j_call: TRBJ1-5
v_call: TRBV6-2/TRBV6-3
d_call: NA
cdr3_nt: TGTGCCAGCGATCCGGCCTTCAATCAGCCCCAGCATTTT
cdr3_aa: CASDPAFNQPQHF

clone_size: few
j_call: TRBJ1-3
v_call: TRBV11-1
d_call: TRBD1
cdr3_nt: TGTGCCAGCAGCACACCCCACCAGGGGGGAGGAAACACCATATATTTT
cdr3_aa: CASSTPHQGGGNTIYF